The present TCR beta chain was sequenced within a study of cytomegalovirus exposure and HLA in healthy donors (TCRdb year 2017). A note on the overall study: An earlier analysis of under 600 of the donors reported 250 to 300 Gb of sequence data and about 100 million unique TCR beta sequences from some 180 million T cells. An early release that covered about 600 HLA-typed donors contained 250 to 350 gigabases of sequencing data and tens of millions of unique TCR sequences. Of the 398 genotyped donors, approximately 83% fell in the genetic ancestry cluster associated with self-reported Caucasian donors. The study aimed to test whether signatures of past pathogen exposure could be identified by cataloging public T cell receptors. The T cell repertoires of 666 subjects were profiled by immunosequencing and related to cytomegalovirus serostatus. Besides the first cohort of roughly 700 subjects, a separate validation cohort made up of over 95 different subjects was used. To predict cytomegalovirus infection status, the study combined high-throughput TCR immunosequencing, statistical association of individual TCRs with disease status, and machine learning. In a later analysis, previously published TCR beta repertoires from several hundred donors were re-analyzed and high-resolution HLA genotyping was added so that TCR occurrence patterns could be studied. Rather than using new phenotypic data, the later analysis identified candidate immune exposures from TCR beta sequences and from how often those sequences occurred across donors. An earlier analysis of approximately 500 of the donors applied high-throughput TCR beta sequencing to assess whether each TCR beta V gene segment acted as functional or pseudogenic. Alongside the repertoire data, information on donor age, sex, ethnicity and CMV serostatus was compiled. In a later genetic analysis, genome-wide SNP genotypes for about three fifths of the roughly 670 donors were used, and that subset was treated as a discovery cohort. Every discovery cohort repertoire had been produced on one sequencing platform. HLA typing covered class I and class II loci at four-digit resolution. Typing coverage varied by locus: roughly 620-640 donors for A, B, C, DRB1 and DQB1; roughly 560 for DQA1; nearly 610 for DPA1; approximately 490 for DPB1. A handful of DR-DQ haplotypes were handled as single units for association and clustering because linkage in the cohort was strong. Among about 410 genotyped donors of the cohort, an average of around 250,000 unique TCR beta nucleotide sequences was sequenced per donor, of which roughly 17% were non-productive. Study-wide findings and limitations: Because the 87-base-pair reads could not distinguish some IMGT-functional V segments, including TRBV6-2 and TRBV6-3, those segments were excluded. A further reported finding was that TCR beta sequences accurately predicted the HLA-A and HLA-B alleles for most subjects in the first cohort. According to the authors, the approach could potentially be generalized to other disease states and immunological phenotypes. Most TCR sequences were observed very rarely across donors, whereas some public TCRs were present in many individuals. Compared with equally common non-associated chains, HLA-associated TCR beta chains in a later analysis were more clonally expanded and had lower generation probabilities. The earlier analysis of 587 of the donors excluded roughly 17 rarely observed V segments, including chromosome 9 orphons, because counts were too low. According to a later analysis, TCR association rates differed among HLA loci, with DRB1 alleles showing the most associated TCRs and HLA-C alleles showing the fewest. Immune exposure information for the cohort was limited to CMV serostatus. The cohort was sequenced for TCR beta chains only, and without alpha or paired-chain data the features that could be detected were limited. In a later analysis, several top co-occurrence clusters were reported to appear linked to parvovirus B19, influenza, CMV and Epstein-Barr virus. In a later genetic analysis, a missense DCLRE1C variant was associated with V-gene and J-gene trimming of TCR beta chains, and the association was replicated in an independent cohort. Because some donors lacked HLA typing at each locus, the association tests relied only on the typed subset. Linkage disequilibrium might explain the correlated functional status among segregating V segments, but an unknown experimental factor could not be excluded. A cluster of highly shared sequence variants was judged likely to represent a technical artifact of the sequencing pipeline. In a later analysis, around 15,000 TCR beta sequences were associated with specific HLA alleles at a false discovery rate of 0.05. A later analysis found that most CMV-associated TCR beta chains appeared HLA-restricted, with HLA associations seemingly driven largely by CMV exposure. The classifier was reported to diagnose cytomegalovirus status with high specificity and sensitivity in both the original cohort and the validation cohort. When HLA alleles, especially DR and DQ, strongly co-occurred, attributing TCR associations to individual alleles was difficult. In the study, approximately 150 TCR beta chains were listed as associated with cytomegalovirus. Sequencing depth was assumed to be roughly uniform across donors in the presence/absence analyses, though that assumption may not hold. In vitro tests confirmed that a few of the cytomegalovirus-associated TCR beta chains recognize cytomegalovirus antigens. Broadly in line with IMGT annotations, most TCR beta V segments showed up in productive rearrangements about 87% or about 30% of the time in an earlier analysis of around 550 of the donors. A later genetic analysis reported fewer N-insertions in productive TCRs among donors in an Asian-associated ancestry cluster than the roughly 640-donor mean.

The cohort comprised under 700 healthy bone marrow donors. Cohort members were all nominally healthy when sampled, although unrecorded immune exposures were likely present. The donor was CMV seropositive and belonged to the group of some 290 seropositive cohort members. Every donor gave a peripheral blood sample, and the peripheral blood mononuclear cells from that sample were used for TCR beta sequencing. Genomic DNA extraction from the blood cell samples was performed with the Qiagen DNeasy Blood Extraction Kit. Preparation of the library involved the immunoSEQ multiplex PCR assay. For the multiplex PCR, a mixture combining 60 forward primers for TCR Vbeta segments and 13 reverse primers for TCR Jbeta segments was used. The CDR3 region of rearranged TCR beta genes was amplified from genomic DNA by a multiplex PCR assay. The amplified TCR beta libraries were sequenced on the Illumina HiSeq System as 87-base-pair reads. The study's processing was this. A later analysis tallied 75 million to 95 million unique TCR beta chains across the 700 or so repertoires, and about 12 million of those chains were shared by two or more donors. To remove PCR and sequencing errors, raw reads were error-corrected and collapsed into unique sequences using a nearest-neighbor algorithm that merged closely related sequences. V, D and J gene segments were assigned by aligning CDR3 sequences to IMGT reference sequences. For a sequence to be retained, a match of at least six nucleotides to both a V gene segment and a J gene segment was required. Rearrangements were classified as productive when the CDR3 lacked stop codons and remained in frame with V and J, and all other rearrangements were classified as non-productive. CDR3 was defined by IMGT convention, running from the second conserved V-encoded cysteine to the conserved J-encoded phenylalanine. Sequences without an unambiguous match to a single V gene segment were excluded from the earlier analysis of a few hundred of the donors. An earlier analysis of around 600 of the donors classified V segments as functional when productive rearrangements were above 56.7% and as segregating when the standard deviation between donors was above 5%. A statistical classification framework was developed to diagnose cytomegalovirus status using the catalog of TCR beta chain sequences. In a later analysis, TCR nucleotide sequences were compared against IMGT/GENE-DB human TR gene sequences so that V and J genes could be assigned. The TCRdist pipeline was used in a later analysis to assign CDR3 sequences and most-parsimonious VDJ recombination scenarios. In a later analysis, each TCR beta chain was defined by its CDR3 amino acid sequence together with its V-gene family, and reads lacking a unique V-gene family were excluded. A later analysis removed 592 highly shared, low-generation-probability nucleotide sequences to deal with suspected cross-contamination and a sequencing artifact. For each public chain, a later analysis derived a clonal expansion index from normalized ranks of inferred template counts within each repertoire. A later analysis computed generation probabilities with a VDJ recombination model fitted to out-of-frame rearrangements, and checked the results against IGoR. In a later analysis, hypergeometric tests were used to score TCR-TCR, TCR-HLA and TCR-CMV co-occurrence, with a repertoire-size bias correction applied to TCR pairs. False discovery rates were estimated in a later analysis by permuting HLA or CMV assignments 20 times. In a later analysis, co-occurring TCRs were grouped with DBSCAN, and TCRdist sequence similarity was added when clustering was performed within HLA-allele-positive subsets. Repertoires with fewer than 30,000 or more than 120,000 public chains, plus five repertoires with anomalous nucleotide sharing, were excluded from co-occurrence clustering. TCRdb retrieved this table from immuneACCESS and kept in-frame rearrangements only. Not all clones are present; in checked studies, unresolved V genes account for under half, and no reason is known for the remainder. That table gives V, J and clone size, and the DNA gave D and trimming. The sample data list fewer than 250,000 clones, and 60% to 80% of these were observed just once. The ten largest clones take up about 3.1% of the sample.

Trimming costs V 5 bases and J 5 bases, and their ends lie 26 bases apart. The CDR3 runs 18 residues from the cysteine to the phenylalanine. Only CDR3 DNA is held: 54 bases, read in frame from base 1. Taken from the germline V gene, the CDR1 and CDR2 loops are KGHSH and LQKENI. With respect to this clone: Its antigen is still unknown. No quality values exist for individual bases; no much larger clone is one base distant.

The chain couples TRBV18 to TRBJ2-3; matching of 6 bases hints at TRBD2 as the D gene. The clonotype originates from a woman aged 30 to 39 in good health and CMV-seropositive. Sequences were obtained from PBMCs. The DNA sequence follows: TGTGCCAGCTCATACTGGGATCGGGACTCCCCGGTCGGAGATACGCAGTATTTT. It is translated as CASSYWDRDSPVGDTQYF.